A selection of T cell receptor beta chains follows, all from one sample in a study of identical twins. Each CDR3 protein is one row after TCRdb ran MiXCR on the 5' RACE reads. This table has roughly 350,000 distinct CDR3 sequences, over 9% appearing once. These data were also reused for a study on yellow fever vaccine responses in identical twins.

Sample: CD8+ T cells sorted from blood. These receptors all stem from a woman aged 18-35 years in good health. The conserved cysteine and the conserved F or W are not part of the CDR3 here.

TRBV4-2 ASSQERGSGANVLT
TRBV7-9 ASSLAGGSSNQPQH
TRBV5-4 ASSLAGVADEQY
TRBV2 ASSAGTTGNQPQH
TRBV25-1 ASSEAGGQPQH
TRBV12-3/TRBV12-4 ASRFSGNEQF
TRBV11-2 ASSLGVASGSRSYNEQF
TRBV12-3/TRBV12-4 ASSLYTLNEQF
TRBV28 ASSPLRGARTGELF
TRBV20-1 SAREGLPETGELF
TRBV7-9 ASSLQGALEKLF
TRBV12-3/TRBV12-4 ASSLGGRGYT
TRBV28 AITDGSSYNEQF
TRBV27 ASSLWASGGETQY
TRBV12-3/TRBV12-4 ASRGVSADTQY
TRBV7-9 ASSHPRDRVADTQY
TRBV29-1 SVIRPGHRTKYGYT
TRBV20-1 SASFGLGLRNEQF
TRBV14 ASSQDGSSGSWVGEQY
TRBV11-2 ASVHPNTEAF
TRBV6-2/TRBV6-3 ASSYVGGPSDTQY
TRBV7-9 ASSLAGGGHVTDTQY
TRBV7-4 ASSSEQGGGANVLT
TRBV4-2 ASSPTPSGGVYNEQF
TRBV3-1 ASSQVTGNTEAF
TRBV20-1 SAPQGNEQF
TRBV7-3 ASSPGLLRTDMEQF
TRBV7-9 ASSLVPWTSFDEQY
TRBV10-3 AIKLQGSTDTQY
TRBV2 ATLNNEQF
TRBV20-1 SARVVAGGLYNEQF
TRBV5-1 ASSLAPGQEDEQF
TRBV12-3/TRBV12-4 ASSLGRFGAQY
TRBV6-5 ASSYSSGQAEPQH
TRBV20-1 SAYTGGRYGYT
TRBV5-1 ASSLEGVGANTGELF
TRBV6-1 ASSPAGPSYNEQF
TRBV7-9 ASSGTSGRGTYNEQF
TRBV7-9 ASSPFQIDTQY
TRBV4-1 ASSLRRGGEDTQY
TRBV4-1 ASSQDPGLGETQY
TRBV27 ASIRGEYQETQY
TRBV12-3/TRBV12-4 ASSLSRGHEQY
TRBV6-4 ASSERGRVGTDTQY
TRBV20-1 SARMRRGDPAKNIQY
TRBV4-2 ASSQVYHLETANNQPQH
TRBV7-9 ASSPLTQETQY
TRBV10-2 ASSPFASSASTDTQY
TRBV27 ASSLNLLGRTEAF
TRBV6-5 ASSYLGRQETQY
TRBV11-1 ASSGPALAGDWSSYEQY
TRBV11-2 ASSRRWGGEDNEQF
TRBV5-5 ASSTPGGLVGLEQY
TRBV4-1 ASSQVQNQDTQY
TRBV5-1 ASSLDRSSGNTIY